This TCR beta chain appears in the sequencing data of a study of T cell repertoires in cytomegalovirus infection (dated by TCRdb to between 2018 and 2020). Context from the whole study: Alongside well-studied HLA-B-restricted epitopes, the peptide stimulations were aimed at recently identified HLA-C-restricted CMV epitopes, whose presentation resists viral immunomodulation. Donor HLA type was relevant to the analysis, because carriage of CMV infection together with the matching HLA type was indicated by public TCR beta signatures.

The treatment or condition label here, explained by the study, means: in vitro stimulation with specific CMV peptide epitopes to enrich CMV-specific T cells. The sample was run on an Illumina HiSeq 1500. TCRdb trimmed public reads at Q25 via fastp, called clones via MiXCR and kept in-frame beta chains. Rows are unified per CDR3 protein, each entry keeping the most common DNA and genes. This sample gives 800,000 to 950,000 distinct CDR3 sequences in total; less than 35% of them show up just once. Around 11% of the sample belongs to the ten largest clones. From the cysteine up to the phenylalanine, the CDR3 has a length of 15 residues. This entry keeps only the CDR3 DNA: 45 bases, framed from base 1. Clipping removes 3 bases from V and 5 bases from J, with 4 as the unmatched junction base count. The germline V gene (reference sequence) gives CDR1 as SEHNR and CDR2 as FQNEAQ. On this clonotype itself: Its antigen specificity is not known. No per-base quality is available; no much larger clone lies one base away.

On the study overall, not on this receptor specifically: The ex vivo response was dominated by HLA-C-restricted CMV-specific TCR beta clonotypes, and the single most frequent clonotype in two of eight donors was supplied by these HLA-C-restricted clonotypes. In both this cohort and an independent cohort of 350 or so donors, the cumulative frequency of public TCR beta family members distinguished carriers of CMV infection plus the relevant HLA type.

The receptor was isolated from a human donor in good health (CMV status not recorded). Some clones in this sample may be carry-over from other donors' samples. Sequenced material: cultured CD8+ T cells from PBMCs, taken from culture after CMV antigen stimulation. Here the chain combines TRBV7-9 and TRBJ2-7; 13 bases in between match TRBD2. The DNA is as follows: TGTGCCAGCAGCTTCCTCGGGACTAGCGGGGACGAGCAGTACTTC. It specifies CASSFLGTSGDEQYF.